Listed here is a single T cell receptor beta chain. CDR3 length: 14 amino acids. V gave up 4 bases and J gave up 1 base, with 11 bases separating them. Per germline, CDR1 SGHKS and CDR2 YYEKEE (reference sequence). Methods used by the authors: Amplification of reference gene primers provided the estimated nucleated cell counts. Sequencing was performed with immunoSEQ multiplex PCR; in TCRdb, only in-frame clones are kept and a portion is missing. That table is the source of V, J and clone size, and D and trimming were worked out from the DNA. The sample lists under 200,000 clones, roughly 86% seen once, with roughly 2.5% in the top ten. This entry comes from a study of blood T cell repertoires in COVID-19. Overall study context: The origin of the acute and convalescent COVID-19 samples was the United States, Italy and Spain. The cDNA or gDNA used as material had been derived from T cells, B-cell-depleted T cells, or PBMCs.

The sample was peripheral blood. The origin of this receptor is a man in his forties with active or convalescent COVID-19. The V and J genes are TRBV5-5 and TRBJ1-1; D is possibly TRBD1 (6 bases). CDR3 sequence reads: CASSITQGNTEAFF. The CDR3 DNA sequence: TGTGCCAGCAGCATCACACAGGGGAACACTGAAGCTTTCTTT.